These T cell receptor beta chains were read from a single sample in a study of T cells in localized non-small cell lung cancer. Some clones are missing from TCRdb's copy, which holds only in-frame ones; the method was immunoSEQ multiplex PCR. The data show tens of thousands of clones, approximately 90% seen once. The sequencing used PBMCs, collected before any cancer treatment. The receptors stem from a man aged 40 to 75 with stage II lung adenocarcinoma. CDR3s include the opening cysteine and the closing phenylalanine or tryptophan. The order of the fields is clone size, V gene, D gene, J gene, CDR3 DNA, CDR3 protein. A D gene is named only where the DNA matches it firmly. Size values are once, few and many counts, or a class for expanded clones, and some rows have none.

.,TRBV4-1,TRBD2,TRBJ2-1,TGCGCCAGCAGCCGGCTGACTAGCGGGAGCCTGAATGAGCAGTTCTTC,CASSRLTSGSLNEQFF
.,TRBV7-9,.,TRBJ2-3,TGTGCCAGCAGCTTTACCAGCGGGCTCACAGATACGCAGTATTTT,CASSFTSGLTDTQYF
.,TRBV30,.,TRBJ2-7,TGTGCCTGGAGTAGAGGGGGTGGCGACGAGCAGTACTTC,CAWSRGGGDEQYF
.,TRBV4-2,TRBD2,TRBJ2-5,TGTGCCAGCAGCCCCGGGGCTAGCGGGGGGGCCAATACGGAGACCCAGTACTTC,CASSPGASGGANTETQYF
few,TRBV5-1,TRBD2,TRBJ2-7,TGCGCCAGCTCCTGGGGGGGGACTAGCGTCTCGAGTGAGCAGTACTTC,CASSWGGTSVSSEQYF
few,TRBV18,TRBD2,TRBJ2-5,TGTGCCAGCTCACCGCCGGGACTAGTCGAGACCCAGTACTTC,CASSPPGLVETQYF
.,TRBV6-6,TRBD1,TRBJ1-4,TGTGCCAGCACGTCTGCCGGGACAGGGAAAGAAAAACTGTTTTTT,CASTSAGTGKEKLFF
.,TRBV25-1,.,TRBJ2-2,TGTGCCAGCAGTGTTACGTACACCGGGGAGCTGTTTTTT,CASSVTYTGELFF
.,TRBV7-2,TRBD1,TRBJ1-5,TGTGCCAGCTCTCAGGGGGTGGGCAATCAGCCCCAGCATTTT,CASSQGVGNQPQHF
.,TRBV2,.,TRBJ2-7,TGTGCCAGCAGTGATCAGGGCTACGAGCAGTACTTC,CASSDQGYEQYF
.,TRBV20-1,.,TRBJ1-1,TGCAGTGCTAGAGACGTTGAAGCTTTCTTT,CSARDVEAFF
once,TRBV28,.,TRBJ1-2,TGTGCCAGCAGTTCCCCAGAGGGGAACTATAACTATGGCTACACCTTC,CASSSPEGNYNYGYTF
.,TRBV6-5,.,TRBJ2-7,TGTGCCAGCAGTACCGGGCAAATTGACGAGCAGTACTTC,CASSTGQIDEQYF
.,TRBV4-2,.,TRBJ1-2,TGTGCCAGCAGCCAAGATCGGCGTGACTATGGCTACACCTTC,CASSQDRRDYGYTF
.,TRBV6-1,.,TRBJ1-3,TGTGCCAGCATGCCCTTCCGGTCTGGAAACACCATATATTTT,CASMPFRSGNTIYF
.,TRBV11-2,TRBD1,TRBJ1-2,TGTGCCAGCAGCAATCTCCGGGACAGGGGCTTTGGCTACACCTTC,CASSNLRDRGFGYTF